The subject of this entry is one TCR beta chain. This clone came up a few times. The target of this receptor is not known. No base qualities exist here, and no much larger clone lies one base off it. The germline V gene yields MNHEY for CDR1 and SVGAGI for CDR2. The CDR3, from cysteine to phenylalanine, totals 16 residues. Only the CDR3 portion is preserved as DNA: 48 bases, with reading frame beginning at the first base. V ends up 2 bases short and J 4 bases short, with an unmatched junction base count of 10. The immunoSEQ Assay, a bias-controlled multiplex PCR, was used to amplify TCRbeta CDR3 regions from genomic DNA. The original pipeline was this. Nucleated cell counts per sample were estimated from amplification of reference gene primers within the assay. Sequence reads were collapsed and filtered to measure the absolute abundance of every unique TCRbeta CDR3 rearrangement. For each sample, productive Simpson clonality was calculated as the square root of Simpson's diversity index over productive rearrangements. Held by TCRdb, this immuneACCESS table contains in-frame sequences only and omits some clones. Under half of the omission traces to an unresolved V gene where checked; the cause of the rest is unknown. The D gene and trimming were derived from the DNA, and the V and J assignments and clone size from that table. A total of tens of thousands of clones appear in this sample, roughly three quarters of them only once. The top ten constitute around 27% of the sample.

The source of the sample is a study of blood T cell repertoires in COVID-19 (dated by TCRdb to 2018 to 2020). In the study overall: Samples covering the acute and convalescent phases of COVID-19 were provided by collaborators in the United States, Italy and Spain. The prospective study material was composed of cDNA or gDNA derived from T cells, B-cell-depleted T cells, or PBMCs. The dataset comprised deeply sampled blood TCRbeta repertoires from subjects exposed to, actively infected with, or recovered from COVID-19. The repertoires were released in a freely available public database meant as a resource for research on the immune response to SARS-CoV-2. Samples came from the ongoing ImmuneRACE study (first 160 participants) plus 1,254 subjects from 6 global collaborators. The sample metadata nearly always contained a de-identified subject ID, COVID-19 status, age in years and sex. Where available, HLA class I and class II types were taken from metadata supplied by the sample provider and were not determined by assay-based typing.

Whole blood was collected in K2EDTA tubes by collaborating institutions according to the institutions' own protocols. Collaborator samples were shipped for TCRbeta analysis as frozen whole blood, isolated PBMCs, or DNA extracted from either sample type. Summary of the overall study and its limitations: Clinical and demographic metadata were provided uncurated, with the amount varying by source and participant.

The sequenced material came from peripheral blood. This sequence was found in a man older than 75 with acute or convalescent COVID-19. The chain couples TRBV6-5 to TRBJ1-2; 7 central bases correspond to TRBD1. CDR3 protein: CASSYLDRQNSYGYTF. The DNA sequence is given as TGTGCCAGCAGTTACCTGGACAGGCAAAATTCCTATGGCTACACCTTC.